A single T cell receptor beta chain is shown here with its context. The data are from a study of blood T cell repertoires in COVID-19. Background on the study: Acute and convalescent COVID-19 samples came from the United States, Italy and Spain. PBMCs, B-cell-depleted T cells, or T cells provided the cDNA or gDNA that made up the material.

Measured with immunoSEQ multiplex PCR; TCRdb has only the in-frame clones, and not every one. Seen here are 100,000 to 150,000 clones, about 74% observed once, and the top ten hold about 6.3%. The CDR3 is 16 amino acids. Germline V gene data show CDR1 as MNHEY and CDR2 as SMNVEV (reference sequence). V gave up 5 bases and J gave up 6 bases, with 20 bases separating them. The sequence came from a man older than 75 with COVID-19, enrolled during active disease. This chain joins TRBV27 and TRBJ2-1; a possible D gene is TRBD2 (6 bases). Sequencing was carried out using peripheral blood. CDR3: CASSPPPSASINEQFF. The DNA for the CDR3 is TGTGCCAGCAGTCCCCCCCCTAGCGCGAGCATCAATGAGCAGTTCTTC.